This entry lists 17 T cell receptor beta chains sequenced from one sample in a study of cytomegalovirus exposure and HLA in healthy donors. Primers for the PCR totalled 60 Vbeta and 13 Jbeta. The assay was immunoSEQ multiplex PCR, and TCRdb's table has in-frame clones only and misses some. The sample carries about 170,000 clones, roughly 81% recorded once. Input material: PBMCs. These receptors originate from a man aged 25 to 40 in good health and CMV-seropositive.

This chain joins TRBV29-1 and TRBJ2-3, with a weak D call TRBD1 (6 bases). The CDR3 runs 14 residues. V shed 7 bases and J shed 4 bases, with 18 bases lying between them. Germline V lookup: CDR1 SQVTM, CDR2 ANQGSEA. The CDR3 region has the DNA TGCAGCGGGAGGACAGAACATTTTGCAGATACGCAGTATTTT. Its translation is CSGRTEHFADTQYF.

The V and J genes are TRBV6-1 and TRBJ1-5; 8 nucleotides match TRBD1. There are 13 residues in the CDR3. V shed 6 bases, J shed 5 bases, and the junction held 3 bases outside the gene matches. Germline V gives CDR1 MNHNS, CDR2 SASEGT. CDR3 nucleotides: TGTGCCAGCAGAGAGACAGGGGATCAGCCCCAGCATTTT. The encoded protein is CASRETGDQPQHF.

The V call is TRBV6-1, the J call TRBJ2-7; maybe TRBD2 (6 bases). This CDR3 has 14 residues. The germline CDR1 and CDR2 sequences are MNHNS and SASEGT. The ends were cut back, 5 bases at V and 1 base at J, with 12 bases in the middle. CDR3 amino acids: CASSPDGRSYEQYV. The CDR3 bases are TGTGCCAGCAGTCCCGACGGGAGATCCTACGAGCAGTACGTC.

CDR3 sequence: CASSISGSQETQYF. The CDR3 DNA reads as TGTGCCAGCAGTATTAGCGGGAGTCAAGAGACCCAGTACTTC. The rearrangement uses TRBV7-2 and TRBJ2-5, with 9 bases aligning to TRBD2. The V gene end was trimmed by 6 bases and the J gene end by 2 bases; junction bases not matched to a gene: 4. This CDR3 spans 14 amino acids. Germline V CDR1 and CDR2: SGHTA, FQGNSA.

The chain recombines TRBV9 with TRBJ1-3, with 9 positions matching TRBD1. The CDR3 extends over 15 amino acids. V gave up 3 bases and J gave up 2 bases; unmatched junction bases: 3. Looked up from germline, CDR1 is SGDLS and CDR2 is YYNGEE. The CDR3 region has the DNA TGTGCCAGCAGCGCCACAGGGGGCCCTGGAAACACCATATATTTT. Translating gives CASSATGGPGNTIYF.

The rearrangement uses TRBV7-8 and TRBJ2-5; 14 bases fit TRBD2. The CDR3 contains 19 residues. Germline CDR1 SGHVS, CDR2 FQNEAQ. The V and J ends lost 5 bases and 4 bases, in that order; junction bases with no gene match: 15. CDR3 in DNA: TGTGCCAGCAGCCCCCGACTAGCGGGAGGGCCGGAGGTTTCAGAGACCCAGTACTTC. Translated: CASSPRLAGGPEVSETQYF.

The genes are TRBV7-8 and TRBJ2-4; D remains unclear. Looked up from germline, CDR1 is SGHVS and CDR2 is FQNEAQ. The V and J ends lost 0 bases and 3 bases respectively, with 12 bases between them. The CDR3 runs to 16 residues. The CDR3 region is CASSLALGLNKNIQYF. As DNA, the CDR3 is TGTGCCAGCAGCTTAGCGCTTGGGCTTAACAAAAACATTCAGTACTTC.

V gene TRBV7-2 combines with J gene TRBJ1-1, with 7 nucleotides matching TRBD1. The CDR3 runs 15 residues. The trim removed 4 bases at V and 0 bases at J, leaving 5 bases unmatched. CDR1 is SGHTA and CDR2 is FQGNSA in the germline V gene. The chain's CDR3 is CASSSGQTMNTEAFF. CDR3 bases: TGTGCCAGCAGCTCGGGACAGACCATGAACACTGAAGCTTTCTTT.

V is TRBV27 and J is TRBJ2-7, with TRBD2 matching over 7 bases. Trimming at V came to 10 bases and at J to 2 bases, leaving 14 bases not matched to a gene. The CDR3 totals 15 residues. Germline-derived CDR1 and CDR2 are MNHEY and SMNVEV (reference sequence). In nucleotides, the CDR3 is TGTGCCACTCTGGGGTTAGCGGGTGGTACCTACGAGCAGTACTTC. It translates to CATLGLAGGTYEQYF.

The chain uses TRBV10-1 and TRBJ2-5; possible D gene TRBD2, 6 bases. The V end lost 2 bases, the J end lost 5 bases, and 21 bases lay between the germline ends. CDR1 WNHNN and CDR2 SYGVQD come from the germline V gene (reference sequence). The CDR3 length is 17 residues. This chain's CDR3 is CASSEGFAAGRQETQYF. For the CDR3, the DNA is TGCGCCAGCAGTGAGGGGTTTGCTGCGGGGCGGCAGGAGACCCAGTACTTC.

This rearrangement joins TRBV18 to TRBJ2-1, with 7 nucleotides matching TRBD1. The CDR3 consists of 14 residues. Unmatched junction bases numbered 5, after V lost 1 base and J lost 8 bases. Germline V lookup: CDR1 KGHSH, CDR2 LQKENI. CDR3 DNA: TGTGCCAGCTCACCACAGGGGGCTGCCTATGAGCAGTTCTTC. It translates to CASSPQGAAYEQFF.

The rearrangement links TRBV6-1 to TRBJ2-5; 8 bases map to TRBD1. Germline lookup yields CDR1 MNHNS and CDR2 SASEGT. The CDR3 spans 14 residues. V shed 6 bases, J shed 4 bases, and the junction held 7 bases outside the gene matches. CDR3 sequence reads: CASSDRDRPETQYF. CDR3 bases: TGTGCCAGCAGCGATCGGGACAGGCCAGAGACCCAGTACTTC.

This rearrangement joins TRBV7-8 to TRBJ1-1; the match to TRBD1 covers 9 bases. Germline CDR1 is SGHVS and CDR2 is FQNEAQ. The V and J ends lost 4 bases and 1 base, in that order; junction bases with no gene match: 4. The CDR3 length is 15 residues. CDR3 sequence (DNA): TGTGCCAGCAGCTCCGGACAGGGGCAGAACACTGAAGCTTTCTTT. Translating it yields CASSSGQGQNTEAFF.

This clone was seen once. The V gene is TRBV15, the J gene TRBJ2-3; no reliable D call. V gave up 0 bases and J gave up 4 bases, with 14 bases separating them. Germline lookup yields CDR1 LNHNV and CDR2 YYDKDF (reference sequence). CDR3 length: 16 residues. CDR3 sequence: CATSRDNPSPADTQYF. In DNA form, the CDR3 reads TGTGCCACCAGCAGAGATAATCCAAGCCCGGCAGATACGCAGTATTTT. The full variable domain, rest sourced from reference TRBV15 and TRBJ2-3, is DAMVIQNPRYQVTQFGKPVTLSCSQTLNHNVMYWYQQKSSQAPKLLFHYYDKDFNNEADTPDNFQSRRPNTSFCFLDIRSPGLGDTAMYLCATSRDNPSPADTQYFGPGTRLTVL.

For the CDR3, the DNA is TGCGCCAGCAGCCAAGTGGAGTTAGCGAGCGGGGAGCTGTTTTTT. Its translation is CASSQVELASGELFF. The chain employs TRBV4-3 and TRBJ2-2; a weak D match, TRBD2 (5 bases). The CDR3 loop spans 15 amino acids. Germline lookup yields CDR1 LGHNA and CDR2 YSLEER. Trimming pared 1 base from V and 7 bases from J, leaving 13 bases between.

The chain combines TRBV4-2 with TRBJ2-4, with a possible D match to TRBD2 (5 bases). The CDR3 loop spans 16 amino acids. From germline, CDR1 is LGHNA and CDR2 YNFKEQ. Between the trimmed V and J ends, which lost 0 bases and 1 base, there was a span of 10 bases. DNA of the CDR3: TGTGCCAGCAGCCAAGATGGAGGCCTGGCCAAAAACATTCAGTACTTC. Protein sequence: CASSQDGGLAKNIQYF.

Details on this clone: This sample includes further DNA sequences coding for the same CDR3. V is TRBV5-1 and J is TRBJ2-1; D call uncertain. There are 15 residues in the CDR3. Trimming pared 0 bases from V and 0 bases from J, leaving 7 bases between. Germline V CDR1 and CDR2: SGHRS, YFSETQ. CDR3 nucleotides: TGCGCCAGCAGCTTGGACCCTAGCTCCTACAATGAGCAGTTCTTC. It yields the protein CASSLDPSSYNEQFF.